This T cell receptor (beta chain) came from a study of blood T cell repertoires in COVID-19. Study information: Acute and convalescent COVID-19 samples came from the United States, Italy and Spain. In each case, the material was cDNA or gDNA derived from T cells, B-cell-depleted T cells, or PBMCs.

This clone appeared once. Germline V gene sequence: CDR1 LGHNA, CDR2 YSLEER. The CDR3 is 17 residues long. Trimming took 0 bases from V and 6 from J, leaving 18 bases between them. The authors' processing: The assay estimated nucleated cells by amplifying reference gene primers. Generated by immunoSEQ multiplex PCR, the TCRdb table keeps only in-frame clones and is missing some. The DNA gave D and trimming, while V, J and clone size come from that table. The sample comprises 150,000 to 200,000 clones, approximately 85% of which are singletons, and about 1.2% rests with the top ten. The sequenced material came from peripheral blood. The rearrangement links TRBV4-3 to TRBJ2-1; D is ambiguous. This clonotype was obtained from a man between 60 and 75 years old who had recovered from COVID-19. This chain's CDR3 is CASSQDLGGIGRNEQFF. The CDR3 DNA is TGCGCCAGCAGCCAAGATCTAGGCGGAATAGGCCGCAATGAGCAGTTCTTC.